This T cell receptor (beta chain) was identified during a study of shared clonotypes between healthy human individuals. Study-wide points: The represented genetic and exposure-history diversity was limited by the small number of donors.

TCRdb keeps only in-frame clones here, not all; method: immunoSEQ multiplex PCR. The sample has 1.5 million to 2.5 million clones; about 95% are singletons. On this clone: Its antigen is unknown.

Germline V gene lookup returns CDR1 GTSNPN and CDR2 SVGIG (reference sequence). This CDR3 comprises 14 residues. V was cut by 4 bases and J by 2 bases, with 13 bases left in between. Naive CD8 cells were CD45RO-negative, positively selected for CCR7, excluding terminally differentiated effector memory CD45RA+ cells. The sequence was obtained from a man between 18 and 35 years old in good health. The gene calls are TRBV30 and TRBJ2-3; D gene uncertain. Sequenced input: naive CD8+ T cells sorted from blood. CDR3 in DNA: TGTGCCTGGACCGGGCCCCAGCACACAGATACGCAGTATTTT. It encodes CAWTGPQHTDTQYF.